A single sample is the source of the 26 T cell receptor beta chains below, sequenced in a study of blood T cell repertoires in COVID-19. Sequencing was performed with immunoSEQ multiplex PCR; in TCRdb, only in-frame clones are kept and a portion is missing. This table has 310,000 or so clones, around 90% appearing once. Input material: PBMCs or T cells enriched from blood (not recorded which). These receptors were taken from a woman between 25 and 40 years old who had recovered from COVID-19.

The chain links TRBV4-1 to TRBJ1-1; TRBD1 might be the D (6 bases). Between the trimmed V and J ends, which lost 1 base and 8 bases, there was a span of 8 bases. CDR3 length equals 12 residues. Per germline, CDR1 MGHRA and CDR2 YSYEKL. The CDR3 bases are TGCGCCAGCAGCCAAGGAGACAGGGAAGCTTTCTTT. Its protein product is CASSQGDREAFF.

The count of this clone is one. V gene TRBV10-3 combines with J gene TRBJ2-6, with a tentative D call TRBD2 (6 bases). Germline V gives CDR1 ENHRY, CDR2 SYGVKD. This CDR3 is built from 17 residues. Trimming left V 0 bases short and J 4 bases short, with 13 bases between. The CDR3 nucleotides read TGTGCCATCAGTGAGTCGGGGAGCGGGCCGGGGGCCAACGTCCTGACTTTC. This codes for CAISESGSGPGANVLTF.

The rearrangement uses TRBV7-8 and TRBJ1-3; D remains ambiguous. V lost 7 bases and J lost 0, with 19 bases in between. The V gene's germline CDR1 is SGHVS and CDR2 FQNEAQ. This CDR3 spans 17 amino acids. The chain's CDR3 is CASTLPASRHSGNTIYF. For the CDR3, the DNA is TGTGCCAGCACCCTTCCGGCTTCCAGGCACTCTGGAAACACCATATATTTT.

The CDR3 protein is CASSWGNREYGYTF. The CDR3 DNA follows: TGTGCCAGCAGCTGGGGGAACAGGGAGTATGGCTACACCTTC. This chain links TRBV5-6 with TRBJ1-2, with a possible D match to TRBD1 (6 bases). CDR1 and CDR2 from the germline V gene are SGHDT and YYEEEE. This CDR3 is 14 amino acids long. V was shortened by 3 bases and J by 5 bases, with 14 bases between the two germline ends.

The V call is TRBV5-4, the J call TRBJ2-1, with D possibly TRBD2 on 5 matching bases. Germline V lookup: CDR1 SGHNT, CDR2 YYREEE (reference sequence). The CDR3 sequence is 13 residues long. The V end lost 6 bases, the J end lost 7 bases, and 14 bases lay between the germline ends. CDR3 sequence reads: CASTDSTRNEQFF. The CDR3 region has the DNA TGTGCCAGCACGGACTCCACTCGGAATGAGCAGTTCTTC. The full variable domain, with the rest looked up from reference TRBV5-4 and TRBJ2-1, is ETGVTQSPTHLIKTRGQQVTLRCSSQSGHNTVSWYQQALGQGPQFIFQYYREEENGRGNFPPRFSGLQFPNYSSELNVNALELDDSALYLCASTDSTRNEQFFGPGTRLTVL.

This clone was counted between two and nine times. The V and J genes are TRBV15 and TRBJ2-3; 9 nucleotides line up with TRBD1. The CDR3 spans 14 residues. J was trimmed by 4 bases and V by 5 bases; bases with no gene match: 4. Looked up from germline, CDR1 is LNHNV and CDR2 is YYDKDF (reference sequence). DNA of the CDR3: TGTGCCACCAGCCGGGACAGGGCATCAGATACGCAGTATTTT. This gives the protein CATSRDRASDTQYF.

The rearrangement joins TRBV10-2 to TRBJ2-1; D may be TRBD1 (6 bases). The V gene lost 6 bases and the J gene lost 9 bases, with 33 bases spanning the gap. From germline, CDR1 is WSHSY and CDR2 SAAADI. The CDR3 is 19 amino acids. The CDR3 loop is CASRDRAGWGSPREGEQFF. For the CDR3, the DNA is TGCGCCAGCAGGGACAGAGCAGGATGGGGGTCCCCTAGGGAAGGTGAGCAGTTCTTC.

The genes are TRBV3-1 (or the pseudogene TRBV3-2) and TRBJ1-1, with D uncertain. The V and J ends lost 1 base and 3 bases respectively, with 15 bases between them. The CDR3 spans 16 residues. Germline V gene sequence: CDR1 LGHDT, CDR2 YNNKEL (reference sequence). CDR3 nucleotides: TGTGCCAGCAGCCAAGTATCCCTTCGGGTATACACTGAAGCTTTCTTT. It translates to CASSQVSLRVYTEAFF.

CDR3 sequence: CASSLGGGGIYGYTF. DNA of the CDR3: TGCGCCAGCAGCTTGGGAGGAGGGGGCATCTATGGCTACACCTTC. The chain combines TRBV5-1 with TRBJ1-2; 7 bases agree with TRBD1. The trim removed 0 bases at V and 4 bases at J, leaving 6 bases unmatched. Germline CDR1 SGHRS, CDR2 YFSETQ. This CDR3 spans 15 amino acids.

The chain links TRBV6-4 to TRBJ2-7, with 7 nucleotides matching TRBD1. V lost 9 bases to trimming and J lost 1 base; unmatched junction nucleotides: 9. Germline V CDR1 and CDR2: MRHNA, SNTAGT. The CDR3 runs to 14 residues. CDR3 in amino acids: CASIQGPPSYEQYF. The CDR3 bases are TGTGCCAGTATACAGGGGCCGCCATCCTACGAGCAGTACTTC.

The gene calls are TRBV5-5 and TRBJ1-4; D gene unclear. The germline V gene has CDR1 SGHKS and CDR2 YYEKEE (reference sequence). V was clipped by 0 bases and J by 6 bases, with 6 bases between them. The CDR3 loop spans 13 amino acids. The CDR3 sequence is CASSLGAYEKLFF. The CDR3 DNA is TGTGCCAGCAGCTTGGGAGCTTATGAAAAACTGTTTTTT.

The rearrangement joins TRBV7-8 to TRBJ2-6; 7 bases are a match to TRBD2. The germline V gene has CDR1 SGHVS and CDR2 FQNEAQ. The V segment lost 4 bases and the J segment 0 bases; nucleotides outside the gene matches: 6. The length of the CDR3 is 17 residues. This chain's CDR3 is CASSSRGVSSGANVLTF. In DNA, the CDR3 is TGTGCCAGCAGCTCCCGGGGGGTCTCCTCTGGGGCCAACGTCCTGACTTTC. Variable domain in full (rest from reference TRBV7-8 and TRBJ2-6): GAGVSQSPRYKVAKRGQDVALRCDPISGHVSLFWYQQALGQGPEFLTYFQNEAQLDKSGLPSDRFFAERPEGSVSTLKIQRTQQEDSAVYLCASSSRGVSSGANVLTFGAGSRLTVL.

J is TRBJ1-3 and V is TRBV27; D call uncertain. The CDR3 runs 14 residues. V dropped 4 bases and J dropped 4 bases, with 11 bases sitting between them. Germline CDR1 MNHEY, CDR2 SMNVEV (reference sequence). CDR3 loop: CASSSVGGGNTIYF. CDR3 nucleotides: TGTGCCAGCAGTTCGGTGGGAGGCGGAAACACCATATATTTT.

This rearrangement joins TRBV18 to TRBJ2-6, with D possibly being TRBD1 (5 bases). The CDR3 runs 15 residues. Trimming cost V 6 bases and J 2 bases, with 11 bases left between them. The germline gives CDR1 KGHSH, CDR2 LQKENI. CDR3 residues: CASSQSGTGANVLTF. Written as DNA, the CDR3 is TGTGCCAGCTCGCAATCAGGGACTGGGGCCAACGTCCTGACTTTC.

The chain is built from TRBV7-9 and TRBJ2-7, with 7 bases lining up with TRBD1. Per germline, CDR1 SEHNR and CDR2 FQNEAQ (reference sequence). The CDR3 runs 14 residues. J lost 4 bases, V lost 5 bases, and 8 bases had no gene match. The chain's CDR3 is CASSPPGTEYEQYF. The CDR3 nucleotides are TGTGCCAGCAGCCCACCCGGGACAGAGTACGAGCAGTACTTC.

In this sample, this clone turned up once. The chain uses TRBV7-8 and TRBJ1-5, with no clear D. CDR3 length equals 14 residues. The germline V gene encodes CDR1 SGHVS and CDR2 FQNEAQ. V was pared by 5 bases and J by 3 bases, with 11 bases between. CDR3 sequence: CASSPWQVNQPQHF. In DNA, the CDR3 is TGTGCCAGCAGCCCCTGGCAGGTCAATCAGCCCCAGCATTTT.

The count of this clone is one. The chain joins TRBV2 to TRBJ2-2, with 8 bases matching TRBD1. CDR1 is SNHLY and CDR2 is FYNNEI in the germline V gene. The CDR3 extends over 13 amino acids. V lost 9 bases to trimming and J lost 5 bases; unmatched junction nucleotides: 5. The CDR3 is CARGTGVTGELFF. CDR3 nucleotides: TGTGCCAGAGGGACAGGAGTAACCGGGGAGCTGTTTTTT.

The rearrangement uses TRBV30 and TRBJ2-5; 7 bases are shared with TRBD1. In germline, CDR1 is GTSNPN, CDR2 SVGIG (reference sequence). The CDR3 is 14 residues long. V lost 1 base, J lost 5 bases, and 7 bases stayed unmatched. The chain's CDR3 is CAWSGHRGDETQYF. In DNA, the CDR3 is TGTGCCTGGAGTGGCCACAGGGGAGACGAGACCCAGTACTTC.

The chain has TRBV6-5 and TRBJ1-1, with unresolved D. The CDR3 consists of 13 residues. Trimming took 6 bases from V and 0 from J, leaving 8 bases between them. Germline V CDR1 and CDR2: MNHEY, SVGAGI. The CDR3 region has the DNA TGTGCCAGCAGAAAGGAGATGAACACTGAAGCTTTCTTT. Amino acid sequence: CASRKEMNTEAFF.

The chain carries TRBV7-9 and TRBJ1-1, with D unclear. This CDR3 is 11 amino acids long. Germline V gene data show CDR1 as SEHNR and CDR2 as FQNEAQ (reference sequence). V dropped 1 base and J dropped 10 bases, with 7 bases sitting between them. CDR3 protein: CASSLGAAAFF. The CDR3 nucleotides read TGTGCCAGCAGCTTAGGAGCGGCAGCTTTCTTT.

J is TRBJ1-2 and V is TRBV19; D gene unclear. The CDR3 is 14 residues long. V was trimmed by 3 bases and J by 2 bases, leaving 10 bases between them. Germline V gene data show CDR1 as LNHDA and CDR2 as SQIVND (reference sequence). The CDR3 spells CASSMSPINYGYTF. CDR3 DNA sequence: TGTGCCAGTAGTATGAGCCCAATCAACTATGGCTACACCTTC.

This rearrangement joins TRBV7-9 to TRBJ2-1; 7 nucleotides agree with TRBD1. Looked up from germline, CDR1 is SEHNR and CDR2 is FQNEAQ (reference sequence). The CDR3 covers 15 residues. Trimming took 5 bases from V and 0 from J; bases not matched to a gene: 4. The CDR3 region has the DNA TGTGCCAGCAGCCCGGACAGGTACTCCTACAATGAGCAGTTCTTC. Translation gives CASSPDRYSYNEQFF. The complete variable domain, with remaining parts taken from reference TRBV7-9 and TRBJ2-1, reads DTGVSQNPRHKITKRGQNVTFRCDPISEHNRLYWYRQTLGQGPEFLTYFQNEAQLEKSRLLSDRFSAERPKGSFSTLEIQRTEQGDSAMYLCASSPDRYSYNEQFFGPGTRLTVL.

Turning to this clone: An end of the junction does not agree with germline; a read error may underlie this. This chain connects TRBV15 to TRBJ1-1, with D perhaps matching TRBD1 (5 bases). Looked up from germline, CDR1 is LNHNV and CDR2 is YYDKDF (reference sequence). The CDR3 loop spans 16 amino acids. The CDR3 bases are TGTGCCACCAGTAGAGGCCGGGCAGGGATGAACACTGAAGCTTTCTTT. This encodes CATSRGRAGMNTEAFF.

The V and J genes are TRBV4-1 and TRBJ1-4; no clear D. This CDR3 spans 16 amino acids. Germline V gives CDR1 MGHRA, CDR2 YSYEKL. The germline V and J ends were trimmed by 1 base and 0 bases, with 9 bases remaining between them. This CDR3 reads CASSQAPTATNEKLFF. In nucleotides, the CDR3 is TGCGCCAGCAGCCAAGCCCCCACTGCAACTAATGAAAAACTGTTTTTT.

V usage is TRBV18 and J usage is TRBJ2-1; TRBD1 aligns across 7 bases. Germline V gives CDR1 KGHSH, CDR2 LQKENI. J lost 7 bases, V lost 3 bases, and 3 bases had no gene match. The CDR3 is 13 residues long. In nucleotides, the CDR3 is TGTGCCAGCTCACCCGGGACAGTGAATGAGCAGTTCTTC. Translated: CASSPGTVNEQFF.

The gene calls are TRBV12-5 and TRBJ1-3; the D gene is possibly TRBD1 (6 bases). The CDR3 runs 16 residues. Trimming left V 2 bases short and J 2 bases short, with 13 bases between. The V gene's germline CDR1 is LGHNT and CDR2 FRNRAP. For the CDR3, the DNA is TGTGCTAGTGGTTTGACGACAGGCGTTGCTGGAAACACCATATATTTT. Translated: CASGLTTGVAGNTIYF.